Listed here are 7 T cell receptor beta chains from one sample, sequenced in a study of T-cell memory formation after mild COVID-19. From the 5' RACE reads, TCRdb called clonotypes with MiXCR, one entry per CDR3 protein. Altogether about 110,000 distinct CDR3 sequences are present, approximately 13% being singletons, with the ten largest covering approximately 30%. The sample consisted of PBMCs or a T cell subset sorted from them (not recorded which). These receptors were obtained from an adult woman who had mild COVID-19 (a few samples of this study predate the infection). Cell type and time point are not known.

By sample share, this clonotype is medium-sized. This chain uses TRBV6-1 with TRBJ2-7; 7 nucleotides agree with TRBD1. The CDR3 covers 15 residues. V dropped 6 bases and J dropped 1; count of bases not matched to a gene: 9. Germline V lookup: CDR1 MNHNS, CDR2 SASEGT. The CDR3 loop reads CASRPLGQQSYEQYF. CDR3 sequence (DNA): TGTGCCAGCAGACCACTGGGACAGCAATCCTACGAGCAGTACTTC.

Only a few counts were recorded for this clonotype. The chain carries TRBV3-1 and TRBJ2-2; 12 nucleotides agree with TRBD2. The germline V gene has CDR1 LGHDT and CDR2 YNNKEL (reference sequence). Germline trimming cut 0 bases from V and 5 bases from J; bases unmatched to any gene: 16. The CDR3 covers 21 residues. The CDR3 DNA reads TGTGCCAGCAGCCAAGAAATACGACTAGCGGGAGTCGGATTCGCTACCGGGGAGCTGTTTTTT. This codes for CASSQEIRLAGVGFATGELFF.

This clonotype was observed at least ten times. This CDR3 reads CASSYSGSSYNEQFF. CDR3 coding DNA: TGTGCCAGCAGTTATTCGGGGAGCTCCTACAATGAGCAGTTCTTC. The chain is built from TRBV6-6 and TRBJ2-1; possibly TRBD2 for D (5 bases). V was clipped by 3 bases and J by 0 bases, with 9 bases between them. CDR1 and CDR2 from the germline V gene are MNHNY and SVGAGI (reference sequence). The CDR3 length is 15 residues.

This clonotype appeared many times. This rearrangement joins TRBV7-2 to TRBJ2-7, with a possible D match to TRBD2 (5 bases). The CDR3 length is 12 residues. Trimming stripped 7 bases from V and 5 bases from J, with 12 bases between. Germline V gene sequence: CDR1 SGHTA, CDR2 FQGNSA. The chain's CDR3 is CASTPPGDEQYF. In DNA form, the CDR3 reads TGTGCCAGCACCCCTCCCGGGGACGAGCAGTACTTC. The entire variable domain, with the rest obtained from reference TRBV7-2 and TRBJ2-7, is as follows: GAGVSQSPSNKVTEKGKDVELRCDPISGHTALYWYRQSLGQGLEFLIYFQGNSAPDKSGLPSDRFSAERTGGSVSTLTIQRTQQEDSAVYLCASTPPGDEQYFGPGTRLTVT.

This clonotype was observed a handful of times. The chain joins TRBV2 to TRBJ2-2; 7 nucleotides line up with TRBD1. CDR3 length: 17 amino acids. V lost 3 bases and J lost 0; bases outside the gene matches: 7. In germline, CDR1 is SNHLY, CDR2 FYNNEI. CDR3 nucleotide sequence: TGTGCCAGCAGTGAGGAGACAGGGTTCGCGAACACCGGGGAGCTGTTTTTT. Protein sequence: CASSEETGFANTGELFF.

This clonotype was counted between two and nine times. V and J are TRBV27 and TRBJ2-6; D remains unclear. Trimming removed 2 bases at V and 0 bases at J, with 5 bases between. The CDR3 covers 15 residues. From germline, CDR1 is MNHEY and CDR2 SMNVEV (reference sequence). The CDR3 is CASSLSSSGANVLTF. DNA of the CDR3: TGTGCCAGCAGTTTAAGTTCCTCTGGGGCCAACGTCCTGACTTTC. Variable domain in full (rest from reference TRBV27 and TRBJ2-6): EAQVTQNPRYLITVTGKKLTVTCSQNMNHEYMSWYRQDPGLGLRQIYYSMNVEVTDKGDVPEGYKVSRKEKRNFPLILESPSPNQTSLYFCASSLSSSGANVLTFGAGSRLTVL.

V is TRBV3-1 and J is TRBJ2-7, with 12 bases that match TRBD2. Germline CDR1 is LGHDT and CDR2 is YNNKEL (reference sequence). This CDR3 region has 15 residues. After removal of 4 bases from V and 2 bases from J, the junction contained 3 bases not matched to a gene. CDR3 loop: CASSRGLAGTYEQYF. The DNA of the CDR3 is TGTGCCAGCAGCCGAGGACTAGCGGGGACCTACGAGCAGTACTTC.